The TCR beta chain described here comes from a study of blood T cell repertoires in COVID-19. Overall study context: The analysed material was cDNA or gDNA that came from T cells, B-cell-depleted T cells, or PBMCs.

The junction had 0 bases not matched to a gene; V was cut back by 8 bases and J by 0 bases. This CDR3 is built from 12 residues. Germline V gene sequence: CDR1 MNHEY, CDR2 SVGAGI. The data were produced by immunoSEQ multiplex PCR, yet TCRdb's version contains in-frame clones alone and is incomplete. The repertoire holds over 250,000 clones, with approximately 89% as singletons. Enrollees, roughly 18 to 89 years old, lived in approximately 25 US areas. Donors in Cohort 3 counted as recovered after two negative PCRs, clearance, or symptom resolution. The source is a woman in her fifties or sixties who had recovered from COVID-19. Sample: PBMCs or T cells enriched from blood (not recorded which). V gene TRBV6-5 combines with J gene TRBJ1-2; 7 nucleotides align to TRBD1. The CDR3 DNA is TGTGCCAGCGGGACAGCTAACTATGGCTACACCTTC. The encoded protein is CASGTANYGYTF.